The source of this T cell receptor beta chain is a study of PD-L1 blockade in urothelial cancer. Across the study: Every 3 weeks, patients received intravenous atezolizumab 1,200 mg, beginning 2014. Specimens of blood held a median count of approximately 150,000 T cells.

Time point indicated: pretreatment peripheral blood. Patients in the study were battling locally advanced or metastatic urothelial carcinoma. Study outcomes and limitations: At 3 weeks on treatment, tumor-associated clones expanded more with durable benefit.

Here immunoSEQ multiplex PCR was the method, and the copy in TCRdb shows in-frame clones only, minus some. This table holds over 75,000 clones, 89% found once. As regards this clone: Its target is not known.

The sequenced sample was PBMCs, obtained around atezolizumab (anti-PD-L1) treatment. This sequence originates from a woman of 80 years or more with urothelial cancer.

CDR3 nucleotides: TGTGCCAGCAGCCTGAAGGGGCCTGGACAGTTCACAGATACGCAGTATTTT. It yields the protein CASSLKGPGQFTDTQYF. The V gene is TRBV5-6, the J gene TRBJ2-3; a weak D match, TRBD1 (6 bases). V shed 4 bases and J shed 2 bases, with 20 bases lying between them. The CDR3 contains 17 residues. Germline V CDR1 and CDR2: SGHDT, YYEEEE.